The rows below give T cell receptor beta chains drawn from one sample of a study of T cell responses to AZD1222 COVID-19 vaccine. Only in-frame clones appear in the TCRdb table, and some are missing; sequencing was by immunoSEQ multiplex PCR. Among fewer than 200,000 clones listed, less than 90% were seen once. The sequencing used peripheral blood, collected on day 0 of AZD1222 vaccination. The receptors were sampled from an adult in good health. The CDR3 runs from the conserved cysteine through the conserved F or W. The order of the fields is clone size, V gene, CDR3 protein. Not every row has a clone size; where given, it reads once, few, many or a size class.

clone size: .; V gene: TRBV10-3; CDR3 protein: CAISWEDGGYTF
clone size: .; V gene: TRBV5-5; CDR3 protein: CASSLQGGNSPLHF
clone size: .; V gene: TRBV7-3; CDR3 protein: CASSPPGASGRHEQFF
clone size: .; V gene: TRBV5-6; CDR3 protein: CASNSLGDNQPQHF
clone size: once; V gene: TRBV28; CDR3 protein: CASSRTGGFEAFF
clone size: .; V gene: TRBV7-2; CDR3 protein: CASSPRTGGNQPQHF
clone size: .; V gene: TRBV7-3; CDR3 protein: CASGQGAEQFF
clone size: .; V gene: TRBV4-3; CDR3 protein: CASSQAGGGEYNEQFF
clone size: .; V gene: TRBV3-1/TRBV3-2; CDR3 protein: CASSPRTASSYNSPLHF
clone size: .; V gene: TRBV5-5; CDR3 protein: CASSPSDYRGLNYGYTF
clone size: .; V gene: TRBV12-3/TRBV12-4; CDR3 protein: CASSLGPNTEAFF
clone size: .; V gene: TRBV7-9; CDR3 protein: CASTLDRTPMDEQFF
clone size: .; V gene: TRBV7-2; CDR3 protein: CASSLVGTSLHGELFF
clone size: .; V gene: TRBV6-4; CDR3 protein: CASSDRNSQGYGGYTF
clone size: .; V gene: TRBV12-3/TRBV12-4; CDR3 protein: CASNPTWGTQYF
clone size: .; V gene: TRBV9; CDR3 protein: CASSAFGQNYGYTF
clone size: .; V gene: TRBV2; CDR3 protein: CASRGSGGTEAFF
clone size: .; V gene: TRBV19; CDR3 protein: CASSIGTAGIQETQYF
clone size: .; V gene: TRBV7-6; CDR3 protein: CASSSGDREVVGELFF
clone size: .; V gene: TRBV2; CDR3 protein: CASGMAGGQETQYF
clone size: .; V gene: TRBV9; CDR3 protein: CASSAGTTNSPLHF
clone size: .; V gene: TRBV19; CDR3 protein: CASSADSGNTIYF
clone size: .; V gene: TRBV5-1; CDR3 protein: CASSVLAGGNYGYTF
clone size: .; V gene: TRBV6-2/TRBV6-3; CDR3 protein: CASSRDGTTNEKLFF
clone size: .; V gene: TRBV7-9; CDR3 protein: CASSPKGSLQGGTPELFF
clone size: .; V gene: TRBV7-9; CDR3 protein: CANSIGTGRATNEKLFF
clone size: .; V gene: TRBV5-1; CDR3 protein: CASRGQSNYGYTF
clone size: .; V gene: TRBV18; CDR3 protein: CASSPGNYNEQFF
clone size: .; V gene: TRBV5-6; CDR3 protein: CASSYGSYEQYF
clone size: .; V gene: TRBV24-1; CDR3 protein: CATSDRRGAFF
clone size: .; V gene: TRBV7-2; CDR3 protein: CASSLIDTQYF
clone size: .; V gene: TRBV19; CDR3 protein: CASSMGGRQPQHF
clone size: once; V gene: TRBV11-2; CDR3 protein: CASSFSGSHTGELFF
clone size: .; V gene: TRBV20-1; CDR3 protein: CSASSGASSGNTIYF
clone size: .; V gene: TRBV5-1; CDR3 protein: CASSLSGKEGTEAFF
clone size: .; V gene: TRBV6-1; CDR3 protein: CASSESFETANQPQHF
clone size: .; V gene: TRBV5-6; CDR3 protein: CASSLFAGGLTGELFF
clone size: .; V gene: TRBV7-9; CDR3 protein: CASSLAANYGYTF
clone size: .; V gene: TRBV5-6; CDR3 protein: CASTIRQTYNSPLHF
clone size: .; V gene: TRBV7-3; CDR3 protein: CASSSGPPPLGDTQYF
clone size: .; V gene: TRBV9; CDR3 protein: CASSAVTASEAFF
clone size: .; V gene: TRBV12-3/TRBV12-4; CDR3 protein: CASSSDLLGYTF
clone size: .; V gene: TRBV10-3; CDR3 protein: CAIRGDRDNQPQHF
clone size: .; V gene: TRBV30; CDR3 protein: CAWGSPPVDTQYF
clone size: .; V gene: TRBV18; CDR3 protein: CASSPGQASRGEGYEQYF
clone size: .; V gene: TRBV7-3; CDR3 protein: CASSDVLPGGELFF
clone size: .; V gene: TRBV29-1; CDR3 protein: CSVVTGVTEAFF
clone size: .; V gene: TRBV3-1/TRBV3-2; CDR3 protein: CASSQDYRSRPFNEQFF
clone size: .; V gene: TRBV29-1; CDR3 protein: CSVGQVGEKLFF
clone size: .; V gene: TRBV30; CDR3 protein: CAWIETGVSTEAFF
clone size: .; V gene: TRBV11-3; CDR3 protein: CASSLITGIVYTF
clone size: .; V gene: TRBV10-2; CDR3 protein: CASSGAQNTEAFF
clone size: .; V gene: TRBV24-1; CDR3 protein: CATSDFGLAGTDTQYF
clone size: .; V gene: TRBV3-1/TRBV3-2; CDR3 protein: CASSQVAGGTSPLHF
clone size: .; V gene: TRBV6-6; CDR3 protein: CASRVGGIQETQYF